Listed below are T cell receptor beta chains from one sample, sequenced in a study of Graves' ophthalmopathy and Graves' hyperthyroidism. TCRdb redid the calling of the multiplex PCR reads with MiXCR, one entry per CDR3 protein. In the table there are roughly 700,000 distinct CDR3 sequences, 35% to 50% of which are singletons. Specimen: peripheral blood. These receptors were taken from an adult man with Graves' ophthalmopathy. Each CDR3 is given with its conserved first and last residue. The order of the fields is D gene, V gene, clone size, J gene, CDR3 DNA, CDR3 protein. D genes are given only for firm matches. The size field is filled for only some rows; it gives once, few, many or a size class.

-,TRBV7-9,few,TRBJ2-5,TGTGCCAGCAGCTTATCAACAGGGCTTATAACAGAGACCCAGTACTTC,CASSLSTGLITETQYF
-,TRBV25-1,once,TRBJ2-5,TGTGCCAGCAGTGACCCCAACCAAGAGATCCAGTACTTC,CASSDPNQEIQYF
-,TRBV6-2/TRBV6-3,-,TRBJ1-5,TGTGCCAGCAGTCCAAGACTCTTAGGGAATCAGCCCCAGCATTTT,CASSPRLLGNQPQHF
-,TRBV25-1,-,TRBJ1-1,TGTGCCAGCAATCCCATTGAGAACACTGAAGCTTTCTTT,CASNPIENTEAFF
-,TRBV15,many,TRBJ1-2,TGTGCCACCAGCAGAGATGGGGTATACTATGGCTACACCTTC,CATSRDGVYYGYTF
-,TRBV24-1,-,TRBJ1-5,TGTGCCACCTCCGGGGGGCATGCTCAGCCCCAGCATTTT,CATSGGHAQPQHF
-,TRBV29-1,many,TRBJ1-2,TGCAGCGTCCAAAAGAGGGAGTATGGCTACACCTTC,CSVQKREYGYTF
-,TRBV10-3,many,TRBJ1-4,TGTGCCATCAGCGGACAAGGGGAAAAACTGTTTTTT,CAISGQGEKLFF
-,TRBV7-3,-,TRBJ1-5,TGTGCCAGCAGCCTCCCGCCGAGGCACAGGGGCAATCAGCCCCAGCATTTT,CASSLPPRHRGNQPQHF
-,TRBV10-3,-,TRBJ2-5,TGTGCCATCCGGGGCGGTACCGGCTATTCAGAGACCCAGTACTTC,CAIRGGTGYSETQYF
-,TRBV12-3/TRBV12-4,many,TRBJ1-6,TGTGCCAGCAGTTTCAAAAATAATTCACCCCTCCACTTT,CASSFKNNSPLHF
-,TRBV7-9,-,TRBJ2-2,TGTGCCCCGAAACAAAACACAGAGACCGGGGAGCTGTTTTTT,CAPKQNTETGELFF
-,TRBV19,-,TRBJ1-2,TGTGCCAGTAGTCCCAGAGCCTACTATGGCTACACCTTC,CASSPRAYYGYTF
-,TRBV10-3,-,TRBJ2-2,TGTGCCAGCAGTTATTCCCGTTTCACCGGGGAGCTGTTTTTT,CASSYSRFTGELFF
-,TRBV10-3,-,TRBJ1-6,TGTGCCATCAGTGGCGGTAATTCACCCCTCCACTTT,CAISGGNSPLHF
TRBD1,TRBV20-1,few,TRBJ1-1,TGCAGTGCTAGAGTCCCGGGGACAGGGGACACTGAAGCTTTCTTT,CSARVPGTGDTEAFF
-,TRBV19,many,TRBJ1-6,TGTGCCAGTGCTCCCCAGGCCGAGATCTATTCACCCCTCCACTTT,CASAPQAEIYSPLHF
-,TRBV7-9,few,TRBJ1-5,TGTGCCAGCAGCTTAGGGCCAGGGGAAGGTCAGCCCCAGCATTTT,CASSLGPGEGQPQHF
TRBD2,TRBV5-8,many,TRBJ2-5,TGTGCCAGCAGCTTGGTGGGAGGGCCGTCCAATTTC,CASSLVGGPSNF
-,TRBV29-1,many,TRBJ2-5,TGCAGCGTCGCCGACAGCCGAGAGACCCAGTACTTC,CSVADSRETQYF
-,TRBV7-9,few,TRBJ1-3,TGTGCCAGCAGCCACCTCGGGGTCTTAGGAAACACCATATATTTT,CASSHLGVLGNTIYF
TRBD2,TRBV7-9,-,TRBJ2-2,TGTGCCAGCAGCCAAGACCAGCGGGAGTACACCGGGGAGCTGTTTTTT,CASSQDQREYTGELFF
TRBD2,TRBV7-9,-,TRBJ2-7,TGTGCCAGCAGTAGGGCTAGCGGGGGGCCGGGCGAGCAGTACTTC,CASSRASGGPGEQYF
-,TRBV19,few,TRBJ1-4,TGTGCCAGTAGCCGCCGGGACGGATCATCTGAAAAACTGTTTTTT,CASSRRDGSSEKLFF
TRBD2,TRBV9,-,TRBJ2-5,TGTGCCAGCAGCCAATCTAGCGGGGGGGCGGGTGAGACCCAGTACTTC,CASSQSSGGAGETQYF
-,TRBV18,-,TRBJ1-1,TGTGCCAGCTCACCAGAACGGGACACTGAAGCTTTCTTT,CASSPERDTEAFF
-,TRBV20-1,many,TRBJ1-5,TGCAGTGCTAGGCGGGGGGCGGGTCAGCCCCAGCATTTT,CSARRGAGQPQHF
-,TRBV7-9,-,TRBJ1-1,TGTGCCAGCAGCTTTATGTCCCCGAACACTGAAGCTTTCTTT,CASSFMSPNTEAFF
-,TRBV10-3,-,TRBJ1-5,TGTGCCAGCAGGACAGTGGGCAATCAGCCCCAGCATTTT,CASRTVGNQPQHF
-,TRBV10-1,-,TRBJ1-1,TGCGCCAGCAGTGAGTTGGGTTTTACTGAAGCTTTCTTT,CASSELGFTEAFF
-,TRBV15,many,TRBJ1-1,TGTGCCACCAGCGGCGACTTTTTGGGGGCTTTCTTT,CATSGDFLGAFF
-,TRBV20-1,-,TRBJ1-2,TGCAGTGCTAGTCCCGGGACGGAAAACCTTAACTATGGCTACACCTTC,CSASPGTENLNYGYTF
-,TRBV5-6,few,TRBJ1-5,TGTGCCAGCAGCTTTAAGGGGACGGGCAATCAGCCCCAGCATTTT,CASSFKGTGNQPQHF
-,TRBV9,few,TRBJ1-1,TGTGCCAGCAGCGTGGGGCGGGGAAACCGATCTGAAGCTTTCTTT,CASSVGRGNRSEAFF
TRBD1,TRBV25-1,-,TRBJ2-5,TGTGCCAGCAGTGAATTGGGAGACAGGGGAGAGACCCAGTACTTC,CASSELGDRGETQYF
-,TRBV15,-,TRBJ1-2,TGTGCCACCAGCAGAGTGAGAAGGGGTACGGGTGGCTACACCTTC,CATSRVRRGTGGYTF
-,TRBV29-1,many,TRBJ2-7,TGCAGCGCCGACCTGGGAGGGGGCGGGGAGCAGTACTTC,CSADLGGGGEQYF
-,TRBV25-1,-,TRBJ2-7,TGTGCCAGCAGCCAAGAAGCGGTTCTCGAGCAGTACTTC,CASSQEAVLEQYF
TRBD2,TRBV10-1,few,TRBJ2-5,TGCGCCAGCATGGGTCTCGCGGGAGGGGGATGGGGCCAAGAGACCCAGTACTTC,CASMGLAGGGWGQETQYF
-,TRBV29-1,-,TRBJ2-6,TGCAGCGTAGGGGACCACTCTGGGGCCAACGTCCTGACTTTC,CSVGDHSGANVLTF
-,TRBV2,few,TRBJ1-5,TGTGCCAGCAGATCCGGTCGGCAGCCCCAGCATTTT,CASRSGRQPQHF
TRBD1,TRBV10-3,-,TRBJ2-5,TGTGCCAGCAGTTACTCCCCCCCGGGACAGGGGCGGGAGACCCAGTACTTC,CASSYSPPGQGRETQYF
TRBD2,TRBV25-1,-,TRBJ2-1,TGTGCCAGCAGTGAAGTACCCTTGGGAAGCGGGAGAGACAATGAGCAGTTCTTC,CASSEVPLGSGRDNEQFF
-,TRBV9,many,TRBJ1-4,TGTGCCAGCAGCGTAGGAGCAGGGGACCCTGAAAAACTGTTTTTT,CASSVGAGDPEKLFF
TRBD1,TRBV13,many,TRBJ2-7,TGTGCCAGCAGTAAGCTCCGAGACAGGGTGGGTGAGCAGTACTTC,CASSKLRDRVGEQYF
-,TRBV7-3,-,TRBJ1-1,TGTGCCAGCAGCGCCCGGGCCGTAAACACTGAAGCTTTCTTT,CASSARAVNTEAFF
-,TRBV6-6,few,TRBJ2-7,TGTGCCAGCAGTTACATTCCGGGACACACCTACGAGCAGTACTTC,CASSYIPGHTYEQYF
-,TRBV12-3/TRBV12-4,-,TRBJ2-7,TGTGCCAGCACGGGGGCCGCCCACCACGAGCAGTGCTTC,CASTGAAHHEQCF
TRBD1,TRBV29-1,-,TRBJ2-7,TGCAGCAGTAGTCGACGGCAGGGGGCCTACGAGCAGTACTTC,CSSSRRQGAYEQYF
-,TRBV24-1,-,TRBJ2-3,TGTGCCACCAGTGCCAAATCGGCTTCGCGAGATACGCAGTATTTT,CATSAKSASRDTQYF
-,TRBV20-1,-,TRBJ2-3,TGCAGTGCTAGTCACGGGGCAGATACGCAGTATTTT,CSASHGADTQYF